The TCR beta chain described here comes from a study of blood T cell repertoires in COVID-19. At the level of the study: From T cells, B-cell-depleted T cells, or PBMCs came the material, which was cDNA or gDNA.

After removal of 4 bases from V and 5 bases from J, the junction contained 7 bases not matched to a gene. Germline assignment: CDR1 MGHDK and CDR2 SYGVNS. This CDR3 comprises 15 residues. Method: immunoSEQ multiplex PCR; TCRdb's copy keeps in-frame clones and lacks some. There are some 49,000 clones in the sample; around 86% occur only once, and about 20% lies in the top ten. The sequenced material came from peripheral blood. The V call is TRBV25-1, the J call TRBJ2-7; the match to TRBD2 covers 11 bases. The sequence was obtained from a woman of 80 years or more with COVID-19, enrolled during active disease. The CDR3 protein is CASSATSGGSDEQYF. The DNA for the CDR3 is TGTGCCAGCAGTGCCACTAGCGGGGGTTCGGACGAGCAGTACTTC.